The next 26 T cell receptor beta chains were all read from a single sample in a study of blood T cell repertoires in COVID-19. Sequencing used immunoSEQ multiplex PCR; TCRdb keeps in-frame clones, though not all of them. Of approximately 270,000 clones listed, approximately 85% were seen once; the top ten hold more than 3.5%. The sequenced material came from PBMCs or T cells enriched from blood (not recorded which). The receptors were gathered from a woman in her twenties or thirties who had recovered from COVID-19.

This clone was observed a single time. The gene calls are TRBV11-3 and TRBJ2-3; D is undetermined. CDR3 size: 13 residues. Germline-derived CDR1 and CDR2 are SGHNT and YENEEA. The V end was cut by 2 bases, the J end by 1 base, with 4 bases between. The CDR3 reads CASSLFGTDTQYF. DNA of the CDR3: TGTGCCAGCAGCTTATTCGGCACAGATACGCAGTATTTT.

This chain links TRBV28 with TRBJ2-1; D is perhaps TRBD2 (6 bases). Germline CDR1 reads MDHEN; CDR2 reads SYDVKM. This CDR3 contains 14 residues. V was trimmed by 3 bases and J by 6 bases, leaving 12 bases between them. The CDR3 region is CASSFSAGRNEQFF. CDR3 sequence (DNA): TGTGCCAGCAGTTTTTCAGCGGGTCGCAATGAGCAGTTCTTC.

The rearrangement uses TRBV9 and TRBJ1-3, with TRBD1 as a possible D gene (5 bases). Deletions cut 0 bases from V and 2 bases from J, with 12 bases between. This CDR3 contains 16 residues. Germline CDR1 SGDLS, CDR2 YYNGEE. CDR3 loop: CASSVEPPGPGNTIYF. CDR3 DNA: TGTGCCAGCAGCGTAGAGCCTCCAGGGCCTGGAAACACCATATATTTT.

The chain recombines TRBV12-5 with TRBJ2-2; TRBD2 matches 14 bases. The V gene end was trimmed by 3 bases and the J gene end by 1 base; junction bases not matched to a gene: 13. This CDR3 contains 21 residues. Per the germline V gene, CDR1 is LGHNT and CDR2 is FRNRAP. CDR3 in DNA: TGTGCTAGTGGTTTAATAGAGCGTGGACTAGCGGGAGGTATGAACACCGGGGAGCTGTTTTTT. Its translation: CASGLIERGLAGGMNTGELFF.

The J gene is TRBJ2-7, the V gene TRBV19; 7 bases fit TRBD1. Germline values: CDR1 LNHDA, CDR2 SQIVND (reference sequence). Germline trimming cut 1 base from V and 1 base from J; bases unmatched to any gene: 4. This CDR3 contains 15 residues. CDR3 sequence (DNA): TGTGCCAGTAGTATAGCAACAGGGGTGTCCTACGAGCAGTACTTC. As protein: CASSIATGVSYEQYF. Full variable domain (outside the CDR3, taken from reference TRBV19 and TRBJ2-7): DGGITQSPKYLFRKEGQNVTLSCEQNLNHDAMYWYRQDPGQGLRLIYYSQIVNDFQKGDIAEGYSVSREKKESFPLTVTSAQKNPTAFYLCASSIATGVSYEQYFGPGTRLTVT.

The rearrangement joins TRBV28 to TRBJ1-2; 7 nucleotides align to TRBD1. The CDR3 extends over 15 amino acids. From germline, CDR1 is MDHEN and CDR2 SYDVKM. J lost 4 bases, V lost 6 bases, and 11 bases had no gene match. DNA of the CDR3: TGTGCCAGCAGCTTAGAGGACAGGCGGGGCTATGGCTACACCTTC. This gives the protein CASSLEDRRGYGYTF.

This clone showed up just a few times. The J gene is TRBJ1-5, the V gene TRBV27; D is unresolved. This CDR3 region has 15 residues. Germline V gene lookup returns CDR1 MNHEY and CDR2 SMNVEV (reference sequence). Trimming pared 7 bases from V and 1 base from J, leaving 14 bases between. CDR3 nucleotides: TGTGCCAGCACCCGGGGTTTCGGGAGCAATCAGCCCCAGCATTTT. This sequence encodes CASTRGFGSNQPQHF.

The chain uses TRBV11-2 and TRBJ2-1; tentative D call: TRBD1 (6 bases). CDR1 and CDR2 (germline): SGHAT, FQNNGV. V was cut by 5 bases and J by 5 bases, with 16 bases left in between. The CDR3 contains 15 residues. CDR3 protein: CASSQWGRADNEQFF. CDR3 nucleotide sequence: TGTGCCAGCAGCCAGTGGGGGCGGGCGGACAATGAGCAGTTCTTC.

The genes are TRBV5-1 and TRBJ2-6; a weak D match, TRBD1 (5 bases). Germline loops: CDR1 SGHRS, CDR2 YFSETQ. CDR3 size: 18 residues. V was shortened by 3 bases and J by 0 bases, with 16 bases between the two germline ends. CDR3 sequence (DNA): TGCGCCAGCAGCTCTTCAGGGCCGCCCCACTCTGGGGCCAACGTCCTGACTTTC. Its protein product is CASSSSGPPHSGANVLTF. Drawing the rest from reference TRBV5-1 and TRBJ2-6, the complete variable domain is KAGVTQTPRYLIKTRGQQVTLSCSPISGHRSVSWYQQTPGQGLQFLFEYFSETQRNKGNFPGRFSGRQFSNSRSEMNVSTLELGDSALYLCASSSSGPPHSGANVLTFGAGSRLTVL.

This clone was counted ten times or more. This chain links TRBV19 with TRBJ1-2; D perhaps matches TRBD1 (5 bases). Trimming stripped 3 bases from V and 5 bases from J, with 19 bases between. CDR1 and CDR2 (germline): LNHDA, SQIVND (reference sequence). This CDR3 spans 16 amino acids. The chain's CDR3 is CASSMDTSTSPYGYTF. The CDR3 DNA reads as TGTGCCAGTAGTATGGACACTTCAACCTCCCCTTATGGCTACACCTTC.

The J gene is TRBJ2-7, the V gene TRBV14, with TRBD1 identical over 7 bases. Trimming took 1 base from V and 3 from J; bases not matched to a gene: 6. The CDR3 totals 15 residues. Germline V gene lookup returns CDR1 SGHDN and CDR2 FVKESK. The CDR3 is CASSQGQGNFYEQYF. In DNA form, the CDR3 reads TGTGCCAGCAGCCAAGGACAGGGTAATTTCTACGAGCAGTACTTC.

The CDR3 loop is CASRLAVAFSTDTQYF. The CDR3 region has the DNA TGTGCAAGTCGCTTAGCGGTAGCCTTTAGCACAGATACGCAGTATTTT. This chain joins TRBV12-2 and TRBJ2-3; the table's D call, TRBD2, was not checked against the DNA. TRBV12-2 is a pseudogene segment. This CDR3 spans 16 amino acids.

The chain carries TRBV5-1 and TRBJ2-5; no reliable D call. CDR3 length equals 14 residues. The germline gives CDR1 SGHRS, CDR2 YFSETQ. The V end was cut by 0 bases, the J end by 1 base, with 7 bases between. CDR3 nucleotide sequence: TGCGCCAGCAGCTTGGGGGCCTCCCAAGAGACCCAGTACTTC. Its protein product is CASSLGASQETQYF.

V gene TRBV13 combines with J gene TRBJ1-5, with unresolved D. V gave up 0 bases and J gave up 4 bases, with 7 bases separating them. Germline CDR1 PRHDT, CDR2 FYEKMQ (reference sequence). The CDR3 is made up of 14 amino acids. The CDR3 DNA sequence: TGTGCCAGCAGCTTAGGATTCAGGAATCAGCCCCAGCATTTT. This encodes CASSLGFRNQPQHF.

The gene calls are TRBV3-1 (or the pseudogene TRBV3-2) and TRBJ1-6, with D tentatively TRBD1 (5 bases). Germline V gene sequence: CDR1 LGHDT, CDR2 YNNKEL (reference sequence). The CDR3 runs to 14 residues. The germline V and J ends were trimmed by 2 bases and 10 bases, with 12 bases remaining between them. CDR3 in DNA: TGTGCCAGCAGCCAAAGGAGGGACCGATCACCCCTCCACTTT. Amino acid sequence: CASSQRRDRSPLHF.

In this sample, this clone turned up a few times. V and J are TRBV5-1 and TRBJ2-7; 10 bases are shared with TRBD2. The CDR3 runs 15 residues. The V gene's germline CDR1 is SGHRS and CDR2 YFSETQ. V was pared by 4 bases and J by 7 bases, with 11 bases of the junction left unmatched. CDR3 DNA sequence: TGCGCCAGCAGCACACTTCTAGCGGGAGTGGGGGAGCAGTACTTC. Translation: CASSTLLAGVGEQYF.

On this clone itself: The sample has other DNA sequences that encode this CDR3 too. The V and J genes are TRBV12-3 or TRBV12-4 and TRBJ1-5, with 8 bases lining up with TRBD1. Trimming removed 3 bases from V and 7 bases from J; junction bases left unmatched: 2. CDR3 length: 13 residues. CDR3 loop: CASSFDRGQPQHF. CDR3 bases: TGTGCCAGCAGTTTTGACAGGGGACAGCCCCAGCATTTT.

The CDR3: CASKTGTGGTDTQYF. DNA for the CDR3: TGCGCCAGCAAGACCGGGACAGGGGGCACAGATACGCAGTATTTT. This chain uses TRBV5-1 with TRBJ2-3, with 10 nucleotides matching TRBD1. The V gene end was trimmed by 6 bases and the J gene end by 1 base; junction bases not matched to a gene: 5. This CDR3 has 15 amino acids. CDR1 and CDR2 from the germline V gene are SGHRS and YFSETQ.

The genes are TRBV6-5 and TRBJ2-7; the match to TRBD1 covers 11 bases. CDR1 and CDR2 (germline): MNHEY, SVGAGI. This CDR3 is 13 amino acids long. V lost 6 bases to trimming and J lost 3 bases; unmatched junction nucleotides: 1. The CDR3 reads CASRGQGDYEQYF. The DNA of the CDR3 is TGTGCCAGCAGGGGACAGGGGGACTACGAGCAGTACTTC.

The chain carries TRBV13 and TRBJ2-5; 9 bases are a match to TRBD2. CDR3 length: 18 amino acids. V dropped 0 bases and J dropped 4; count of bases not matched to a gene: 12. CDR1 is PRHDT and CDR2 is FYEKMQ in the germline V gene (reference sequence). CDR3 nucleotides: TGTGCCAGCAGCTTAGGCCTTTGGGCGGGGGGGCCTGGAGAGACCCAGTACTTC. Amino acid sequence: CASSLGLWAGGPGETQYF.

This chain joins TRBV19 and TRBJ1-2; D call uncertain. The CDR3 is 12 residues long. Germline CDR1 LNHDA, CDR2 SQIVND (reference sequence). Deletions cut 6 bases from V and 8 bases from J, with 13 bases between. CDR3 region: CASSLSLGGYTF. The CDR3 DNA follows: TGTGCCAGTAGCCTCAGCCTGGGCGGCTACACCTTC.

The CDR3 region has the DNA TGTGCCAGTAGTAGCCCCATACCGGACAGGGAGAGGAGCAATCAGCCCCAGCATTTT. Translation gives CASSSPIPDRERSNQPQHF. The gene calls are TRBV19 and TRBJ1-5, with 8 bases lining up with TRBD1. CDR1 is LNHDA and CDR2 is SQIVND in the germline V gene (reference sequence). V gave up 4 bases and J gave up 1 base; unmatched junction bases: 15. The CDR3 has 19 amino acids.

The chain recombines TRBV11-1 with TRBJ2-1; D possibly corresponds to TRBD1 (5 bases). CDR1 is SGHAT, CDR2 FQDESV, per germline (reference sequence). V dropped 2 bases and J dropped 8 bases, with 16 bases sitting between them. CDR3 size: 15 residues. The CDR3 reads CASSLWQGERDEQFF. CDR3 DNA: TGTGCCAGCAGCTTATGGCAGGGCGAAAGGGATGAGCAGTTCTTC.

This chain connects TRBV9 to TRBJ2-6; 8 positions match TRBD1. Germline V gene sequence: CDR1 SGDLS, CDR2 YYNGEE. J was trimmed by 2 bases and V by 5 bases; bases with no gene match: 9. CDR3 length: 17 amino acids. CDR3 protein: CASRPGTGLPGANVLTF. The CDR3, as DNA: TGTGCCAGCAGGCCCGGGACAGGACTCCCTGGGGCCAACGTCCTGACTTTC.

The gene calls are TRBV2 and TRBJ2-5; TRBD1 might be the D (5 bases). Trimming took off 3 bases at V and 1 base at J, with 12 bases between the two ends. The CDR3 loop spans 15 amino acids. Looked up from germline, CDR1 is SNHLY and CDR2 is FYNNEI. CDR3 region: CASSDFRDSQETQYF. The CDR3 DNA follows: TGTGCCAGCAGTGATTTTCGAGACAGCCAAGAGACCCAGTACTTC. Variable domain in full (rest from reference TRBV2 and TRBJ2-5): EPEVTQTPSHQVTQMGQEVILRCVPISNHLYFYWYRQILGQKVEFLVSFYNNEISEKSEIFDDQFSVERPDGSNFTLKIRSTKLEDSAMYFCASSDFRDSQETQYFGPGTRLLVL.

The gene calls are TRBV28 and TRBJ2-2; 7 bases are shared with TRBD1. This CDR3 is built from 20 residues. Germline trimming cut 5 bases from V and 5 bases from J; bases unmatched to any gene: 23. Germline V CDR1 and CDR2: MDHEN, SYDVKM. CDR3 nucleotides: TGTGCCAGCAGTCCTCGACAGGGAAAGGGCCTTTCTGTTCGAACCGGGGAGCTGTTTTTT. Translation: CASSPRQGKGLSVRTGELFF.